A single TCR beta chain is shown here with its context. Its antigen is currently unknown. Measured with immunoSEQ multiplex PCR; TCRdb has only the in-frame clones, and not every one. The sample records 25,000 to 35,000 clones, approximately 88% being singletons. This entry comes from a study of chemoradiotherapy in HPV16-positive cancers. As for the study in general: Two HPV16-positive patients' cells yielded candidate HPV-specific clones and common motifs. Study results and caveats: HPV-responsive T-cell expansion during chemoradiotherapy was linked to improved recurrence-free survival in HPV16-positive patients.

Trimming removed 4 bases from V and 5 bases from J, with 18 bases in between. CDR1 is MNHEY, CDR2 SVGAGI, per germline. The CDR3 has 15 amino acids. The chain recombines TRBV6-5 with TRBJ2-7, with D tentatively TRBD2 (6 bases). This TCR was recovered from a human donor with HPV-associated anogenital cancer. The sample here was blood, taken from a patient who underwent chemoradiotherapy. This CDR3 reads CASSSFSGGGDEQYF. The CDR3 DNA reads TGTGCCAGCAGTTCGTTTAGCGGAGGCGGCGACGAGCAGTACTTC.